This record covers a single TCR beta chain. The antigen is not known. TCRdb recomputed calls from the RT-PCR reads with MiXCR, one row per CDR3 protein. Among some 200,000 distinct CDR3 sequences, about an eighth were seen once, and the ten largest hold 25% to 35%. The ends lost 3 bases at V and 1 base at J; junction bases unmatched: 10. This CDR3 spans 17 amino acids. Germline V gives CDR1 GTSNPN, CDR2 SVGIG (reference sequence). This specimen belongs to a study of response to subunit inactivated influenza vaccine. The study, taken as a whole, reports: The authors put forward the suggestion that each seasonal influenza vaccination may bring in only a limited number of new T cells.

The sample was also reused in another study, on T cells expressing NK-cell markers. That paper adds: TCR beta cDNA was made by 5'RACE template switching with UMIs. CD3+CD56+NKG2C+, CD3+CD56+NKG2C- and CD3+CD56-NKG2C+ T cells, once sorted, supplied the TCR beta repertoires. An anti-gamma-delta TCR antibody confined sorting to alpha-beta TCR T cells across several of the experiments. A handful of donors showed these clonotypes also leading the CD3+CD56-NKG2C+ fraction.

The J gene is TRBJ1-1, the V gene TRBV30; 11 nucleotides agree with TRBD1. The TCR was taken from a man aged 45-65 years who received an inactivated influenza vaccine. The sequences come from CD8+ T cells sorted from PBMCs, collected 12 days after vaccination. CDR3 DNA: TGTGCCTGGAGGTCCTGGGTGGGACAGGGGGAGAACACTGAAGCTTTCTTT. Encoded protein: CAWRSWVGQGENTEAFF.